The rows below give T cell receptor beta chains drawn from one sample of a study of blood T cell repertoires in COVID-19. Sequenced by immunoSEQ multiplex PCR; TCRdb stores in-frame clones only, minus some. This sample carries nearly 100,000 clones, approximately 84% of them seen once, and the ten largest clones take about 9.4%. Sequencing was done on a sample of peripheral blood. These receptors originate from a man between 65 and 80 years old with acute or convalescent COVID-19. CDR3s include the opening cysteine and the closing phenylalanine or tryptophan. The order of the fields is V gene, J gene, CDR3 protein.

TRBV28	TRBJ1-2	CASSLSEQRTYGYTF
TRBV3-1/TRBV3-2	TRBJ1-1	CASSQEKIQGVRAFF
TRBV4-2	TRBJ2-4	CASSQLGRDRDIQYF
TRBV5-4	TRBJ2-7	CASSLYTGGPPSDEQYF
TRBV19	TRBJ2-3	CASSPGQSTDTQYF
TRBV2	TRBJ1-6	CASSEQLGGARNHF
TRBV5-4	TRBJ2-1	CASSPTSGGAREQFF
TRBV11-3	TRBJ1-5	CASSLGQNLNQPQHF
TRBV19	TRBJ1-4	CASSTPNRGLTNEKLFF
TRBV30	TRBJ1-2	CAWSVLVTGVGGYTF
TRBV14	TRBJ1-6	CASSPGTGRYNSPLHF
TRBV20-1	TRBJ1-1	CSALQGPEAFF
TRBV21-1	TRBJ2-1	CASSLSGTSYNEQFF
TRBV6-5	TRBJ1-1	CASSYAGQGRGTEAFF
TRBV11-2	TRBJ2-1	CASSLGVAGVNEQFF
TRBV3-1/TRBV3-2	TRBJ1-2	CASSQDLWTPINYGYTF
TRBV6-2/TRBV6-3	TRBJ1-1	CASSYFLGGPGSEAFF
TRBV3-1/TRBV3-2	TRBJ2-7	CASSQDLAGGISYEQYF
TRBV5-8	TRBJ2-1	CASSPKVVGLAGKNYNEQFF
TRBV29-1	TRBJ2-7	CSVELAGSEQYF
TRBV28	TRBJ1-5	CASSPNWGRGVMPQHF
TRBV28	TRBJ1-2	CASSFGTAYGYTF
TRBV9	TRBJ2-5	CASSPRLFQETQYF
TRBV21-1	TRBJ1-2	CASTPRGGNYGYTF
TRBV18	TRBJ1-2	CASTTNTGEHYGYTF
TRBV6-5	TRBJ2-5	CASSIRGTQETQYF
TRBV12-5	TRBJ2-7	CASGQDQGKELRDHSYEQYF
TRBV9	TRBJ2-3	CASSPRQGGDATDTQYF
TRBV28	TRBJ2-7	CASSPPPGMAYEQYF
TRBV5-1	TRBJ1-1	CASSVGGSTEAFF
TRBV2	TRBJ1-1	CASSGQGNTEAFF
TRBV10-3	TRBJ2-1	CAISERWTGKTNNEQFF
TRBV9	TRBJ2-1	CASSVGLAVGYEQFF
TRBV7-9	TRBJ2-3	CASSSSADTQYF
TRBV12-3/TRBV12-4	TRBJ2-3	CASSADDF
TRBV28	TRBJ1-1	CASDTTGLNTEAFF
TRBV7-9	TRBJ1-1	CASSLGTLNTEAFF
TRBV20-1	TRBJ1-1	CSLRRDTEAFF
TRBV7-8	TRBJ2-1	CASSLQPRLETYNEQFF
TRBV6-5	TRBJ2-1	CASNPSSGIYNEQFF
TRBV6-1	TRBJ1-2	CASSEGQGAGYGYTF
TRBV5-1	TRBJ1-2	CASTMGAEGYGYTF
TRBV16	TRBJ1-2	CASSPPGGPPEYGYTF
TRBV5-5	TRBJ1-5	CASSLADRAHQPQHF
TRBV5-6	TRBJ1-4	CASSYRTGTTNEKLFF
TRBV3-1/TRBV3-2	TRBJ1-2	CASRRQGNNYGYTF
TRBV2	TRBJ2-1	CASSKLREGGEQFF
TRBV11-1	TRBJ2-1	CASSQNNEQFF
TRBV11-1	TRBJ2-3	CASSSPQRRHTDTQYF
TRBV28	TRBJ2-7	CASSLPLGAGGPGMIYEQYF
TRBV24-1	TRBJ2-7	CATSDGTSGSGHEQYF
TRBV7-9	TRBJ1-5	CASSSAEEPQHF
TRBV19	TRBJ2-3	CASSIRGLGTDTQYF
TRBV27	TRBJ2-2	CASRTSGPTGELFF
TRBV7-9	TRBJ2-2	CASSLIVGWTSRNTGELFF
TRBV7-9	TRBJ1-2	CASSSPSLSAGYTF
TRBV5-4	TRBJ2-1	CASSRGLAGPNEQFF
TRBV21-1	TRBJ2-3	CASSKLGTGGKTDTQYF
TRBV6-2/TRBV6-3	TRBJ1-1	CASSPWGVTSEAFF